This T cell receptor (beta chain) was recovered during a study of cytomegalovirus exposure and HLA in healthy donors. Points from the study as a whole: Across donors, most TCRs were seen rarely, yet some public ones were widespread. Associated with cytomegalovirus, according to the listing, were fewer than 200 TCR beta chains. A later analysis found most CMV-associated TCR beta chains apparently HLA-restricted.

Remarks on this clone: Its target is not known.

A multiplex PCR was run with 60 Vbeta primers and 13 Jbeta primers. Generated by immunoSEQ multiplex PCR, the TCRdb table keeps only in-frame clones and is missing some. The sample has 200,000 to 250,000 clones, 65% to 85% seen once; the top ten hold roughly 0.71%. This TCR came from a boy aged 2-9 years in good health and CMV-seronegative. Sequenced sample: PBMCs.

CDR3 amino acids: CASSLLAAGWETQYF. The CDR3 DNA follows: TGTGCCAGCAGTTTATTAGCGGCCGGTTGGGAGACCCAGTACTTC. The chain joins TRBV27 to TRBJ2-5, with D maybe TRBD2 (6 bases). Germline loops: CDR1 MNHEY, CDR2 SMNVEV (reference sequence). Trimming left V 1 base short and J 5 bases short, with 14 bases between. The CDR3 totals 15 residues.